This paragraph reports one TCR beta chain. The target antigen is unknown. The record originates from a study of cytomegalovirus exposure and HLA in healthy donors. V was pared by 5 bases and J by 1 base, with 4 bases of the junction left unmatched. Germline assignment: CDR1 SGHDT and CDR2 YYEEEE. This CDR3 is 14 amino acids long. Primers: 60 Vbeta forward and 13 Jbeta reverse. Clones were read by immunoSEQ multiplex PCR, and TCRdb kept only the in-frame ones, dropping some. The sample yields 70,000 or so clones, 82% seen once. These donors, healthy bone marrow donors, were studied. Study findings and constraints: Later work associated 16,951 TCR beta sequences with HLA alleles at 0.05 false discovery rate. The study flagged around 160 TCR beta chains as cytomegalovirus-associated.

This TCR was recovered from a man aged 18 to 30 in good health and CMV-seronegative. The sample comprised PBMCs. V is TRBV5-6 and J is TRBJ1-1, with 8 bases aligning to TRBD1. This chain's CDR3 is CASSPTGGNTEAFF. CDR3 DNA: TGTGCCAGCAGTCCTACAGGGGGGAACACTGAAGCTTTCTTT.